A selection of T cell receptor beta chains follows, all from one sample in a study of siplizumab effects on memory and regulatory T cells. Here immunoSEQ multiplex PCR was the method, and the copy in TCRdb shows in-frame clones only, minus some. The repertoire holds about 100,000 clones, with more than 85% as singletons. Sample: CD4+ T cells sorted from blood. The receptor source for this set is a human donor in good health. Some clones in this sample may be carry-over from other donors' samples. Both conserved end residues are part of each CDR3. D genes are given only for firm matches. Rows give clone size only sometimes, using once, few, many, or a class for an expanded clone.

CDR3 | DNA | D | J | size | V
CASSLPGGYGYTF | TGTGCCAGCAGCCTACCGGGGGGCTATGGCTACACCTTC | - | TRBJ1-2 | - | TRBV14
CASEGHYEQYF | TGTGCCAGCGAAGGTCATTACGAGCAGTACTTC | - | TRBJ2-7 | - | TRBV6-9
CASIQGPGRGETQYF | TGTGCCAGCATCCAAGGGCCCGGGAGAGGGGAGACCCAGTACTTC | - | TRBJ2-5 | - | TRBV2
CASKTSGYEQYF | TGTGCCAGCAAGACTAGCGGGTACGAGCAGTACTTC | TRBD2 | TRBJ2-7 | - | TRBV2
CASLKGTWETQYF | TGTGCCAGCCTAAAGGGGACTTGGGAGACCCAGTACTTC | - | TRBJ2-5 | - | TRBV2
CASSLWGSGANVLTF | TGTGCCAGCAGCCTCTGGGGCTCTGGGGCCAACGTCCTGACTTTC | - | TRBJ2-6 | - | TRBV6-5
CASRKNPRETQYF | TGTGCCAGCAGAAAAAACCCCAGGGAGACCCAGTACTTC | - | TRBJ2-5 | - | TRBV6-6
CASSPTGTGGILQFF | TGTGCCAGCAGTCCTACCGGGACAGGGGGCATCTTGCAGTTCTTC | TRBD1 | TRBJ2-1 | - | TRBV7-2
CASSLDRGNTGELFF | TGTGCCAGCAGCTTAGACAGGGGGAACACCGGGGAGCTGTTTTTT | TRBD1 | TRBJ2-2 | - | TRBV7-3
CASSLAGDTAFYGTGELFF | TGTGCCAGCAGCTTGGCCGGGGATACGGCCTTCTATGGGACCGGGGAGCTGTTTTTT | - | TRBJ2-2 | - | TRBV5-6
CASSLTRLMPNTEAFF | TGTGCCAGCAGCTTAACAAGACTCATGCCGAACACTGAAGCTTTCTTT | - | TRBJ1-1 | - | TRBV11-2
CASSFSPDGYTF | TGTGCCAGCAGCTTTTCGCCAGATGGCTACACCTTC | - | TRBJ1-2 | - | TRBV5-8
CASSVSKWGYEQYF | TGTGCCAGCAGCGTATCTAAATGGGGTTACGAGCAGTACTTC | - | TRBJ2-7 | - | TRBV9
CASSPVQDSSIGYTF | TGTGCCAGCTCACCTGTGCAGGATTCATCTATCGGCTACACCTTC | - | TRBJ1-2 | - | TRBV18
CASSGDVLPYEQYF | TGTGCCAGCAGCGGGGACGTTCTCCCCTACGAGCAGTACTTC | - | TRBJ2-7 | - | TRBV2
CASSSTGQFAYEQYF | TGTGCCAGCAGCTCCACGGGACAGTTCGCCTACGAGCAGTACTTC | TRBD1 | TRBJ2-7 | - | TRBV5-6
CASSSGLAGGSSTDTQYF | TGTGCCAGCAGTTCCGGACTAGCGGGAGGTTCTAGCACAGATACGCAGTATTTT | TRBD2 | TRBJ2-3 | - | TRBV2
CASSAKGHAEGYTF | TGTGCCAGCAGCGCCAAGGGTCACGCGGAAGGCTACACCTTC | - | TRBJ1-2 | - | TRBV9
CASSLGSAASTDTQYF | TGCGCCAGCAGCTTGGGATCAGCGGCAAGCACAGATACGCAGTATTTT | - | TRBJ2-3 | - | TRBV5-1
CASKPGLDASGELFF | TGTGCCAGCAAGCCGGGACTAGACGCGTCGGGGGAGCTGTTTTTT | TRBD2 | TRBJ2-2 | - | TRBV6-5
CASSYSQNQPQHF | TGTGCCAGCAGTTATTCCCAAAATCAGCCCCAGCATTTT | - | TRBJ1-5 | - | TRBV28
CASRNLGADTQYF | TGTGCCAGTAGGAACCTAGGGGCAGATACGCAGTATTTT | - | TRBJ2-3 | - | TRBV19
CASAGPGLYEQYF | TGTGCCAGCGCGGGACCAGGTCTCTACGAGCAGTACTTC | - | TRBJ2-7 | - | TRBV6-5
CASATGTETQYF | TGTGCCAGCGCCACCGGGACTGAGACCCAGTACTTC | - | TRBJ2-5 | - | TRBV2
CASSDRDNYGYTF | TGTGCCAGCAGCGACCGGGACAACTATGGCTACACCTTC | - | TRBJ1-2 | - | TRBV21-1
CASSLVSSGSSDTQYF | TGTGCCAGCAGTTTAGTGTCTAGCGGGAGTTCCGATACGCAGTATTTT | TRBD2 | TRBJ2-3 | - | TRBV28
CASSLRQDSRSGQPQHF | TGTGCCAGCAGTTTAAGACAGGACTCCCGCTCGGGACAGCCCCAGCATTTT | - | TRBJ1-5 | - | TRBV27
CASSVLLAGAETQYF | TGTGCCAGCAGTGTCCTACTAGCGGGAGCGGAGACCCAGTACTTC | TRBD2 | TRBJ2-5 | once | TRBV25-1
CASSFSGARAGELFF | TGTGCCAGCAGTTTCTCAGGGGCGAGGGCCGGGGAGCTGTTTTTT | - | TRBJ2-2 | - | TRBV28
CASSEHRGQPQHF | TGTGCCAGCAGTGAACACAGGGGTCAGCCCCAGCATTTT | TRBD1 | TRBJ1-5 | - | TRBV2
CASSYSPRQEYGYTF | TGTGCCAGCAGTTACTCCCCCCGACAGGAGTATGGCTACACCTTC | - | TRBJ1-2 | - | TRBV6-6
CASSFSPSEKLFF | TGCGCCAGCAGCTTCTCCCCTTCGGAAAAACTGTTTTTT | - | TRBJ1-4 | - | TRBV5-1
CAWNPGRENTEAFF | TGTGCCTGGAATCCGGGACGGGAGAACACTGAAGCTTTCTTT | - | TRBJ1-1 | - | TRBV30
CACRRGSETQYF | TGTGCCTGCAGGAGGGGATCAGAGACGCAGTATTTT | - | TRBJ2-3 | - | TRBV7-9
CASSLSSVSYNEQFF | TGTGCCAGCAGTTTATCGAGCGTCTCCTACAATGAGCAGTTCTTC | - | TRBJ2-1 | - | TRBV27
CASSISSSGSINEQFF | TGTGCCAGCAGCATCTCGAGCAGCGGGAGTATCAATGAGCAGTTCTTC | TRBD2 | TRBJ2-1 | - | TRBV28
CASSRGGTEAFF | TGTGCCAGCAGTCGAGGAGGCACTGAAGCTTTCTTT | - | TRBJ1-1 | - | TRBV6-1
CATTLGSGGTDTQYF | TGTGCCACTACACTCGGGTCGGGAGGCACAGATACGCAGTATTTT | - | TRBJ2-3 | - | TRBV28
CASSLIAGTGELFF | TGTGCCAGCAGCTTAATAGCGGGAACCGGGGAGCTGTTTTTT | TRBD2 | TRBJ2-2 | once | TRBV7-6
CASSYRLAGGETQYF | TGTGCCAGCAGTTACAGACTAGCGGGAGGAGAGACCCAATACTTC | TRBD2 | TRBJ2-5 | - | TRBV6-5
CASSSGTGRRYGYTF | TGTGCCAGCAGTTCAGGGACAGGGCGTCGCTATGGCTACACCTTC | TRBD1 | TRBJ1-2 | - | TRBV6-6
CATSPRYGETEAFF | TGTGCCACCAGTCCCAGGTATGGGGAAACTGAAGCTTTCTTT | - | TRBJ1-1 | - | TRBV15
CASSLAPQISGNTIYF | TGTGCCAGCAGCTTAGCGCCCCAAATCTCTGGAAACACCATATATTTT | - | TRBJ1-3 | - | TRBV7-9
CASSQGILDYGYTF | TGTGCCAGCAGCCAGGGGATCCTTGACTATGGCTACACCTTC | - | TRBJ1-2 | few | TRBV14
CASRKNSGLNYGYTF | TGTGCCAGCAGGAAAAATTCAGGGCTCAACTATGGCTACACCTTC | - | TRBJ1-2 | - | TRBV6-6
CASRTAGTLNQPQHF | TGTGCCAGTAGAACCGCCGGGACATTAAATCAGCCCCAGCATTTT | - | TRBJ1-5 | - | TRBV19
CASSQGLAVSGEQYF | TGTGCCAGCAGCCAAGGCCTAGCGGTTTCTGGCGAGCAGTACTTC | TRBD2 | TRBJ2-7 | - | TRBV4-2
CANSLVAKQTCTDTQYF | TGTGCCAACAGTCTGGTAGCAAAACAAACCTGCACAGATACGCAGTATTTT | - | TRBJ2-3 | - | TRBV19
CASSRGTGEVEQYF | TGCGCCAGCAGCCGTGGGACAGGGGAAGTTGAGCAGTACTTC | TRBD1 | TRBJ2-7 | - | TRBV5-1
CASSDGTGQKETQYF | TGTGCCAGCAGCGACGGGACAGGGCAGAAAGAGACCCAGTACTTC | TRBD1 | TRBJ2-5 | - | TRBV9
CASRFSGTGNEKLFF | TGCGCCAGCAGATTTTCTGGGACGGGGAATGAAAAACTGTTTTTT | - | TRBJ1-4 | once | TRBV5-1
CASSQTTGPYNEQFF | TGTGCCAGCAGCCAGACGACAGGGCCCTACAATGAGCAGTTCTTC | TRBD1 | TRBJ2-1 | - | TRBV4-2
CATSGLSRDQAAKNIQYF | TGTGCCACCAGCGGACTGTCTAGGGACCAAGCGGCCAAAAACATTCAGTACTTC | - | TRBJ2-4 | - | TRBV15
CASSGQSYEQYF | TGTGCCAGTAGCGGACAGAGTTACGAGCAGTACTTC | - | TRBJ2-7 | - | TRBV19
CASSFSGTNTGELFF | TGTGCCAGCAGTTTTAGCGGGACGAACACCGGGGAGCTGTTTTTT | TRBD2 | TRBJ2-2 | - | TRBV6-1
CASSPQMWEETQYF | TGTGCCAGCAGCCCACAGATGTGGGAAGAGACCCAGTACTTC | - | TRBJ2-5 | - | TRBV7-9
CASSPPLAGGNEQFF | TGTGCCAGCAGCCCCCCTCTAGCGGGAGGGAATGAGCAGTTCTTC | TRBD2 | TRBJ2-1 | - | TRBV6-6
CASRNPNEKLFF | TGTGCCAGCAGAAACCCAAATGAAAAACTGTTTTTT | - | TRBJ1-4 | - | TRBV27
CASGEHATQYF | TGTGCCAGCGGAGAGCATGCCACGCAGTATTTT | - | TRBJ2-3 | once | TRBV11-1